This TCR beta chain was recorded in a study of blood T cells in healthy people across ages. It was with a sample-barcoded 5' primer and a J-beta primer mix that a second PCR of roughly 7 to 12 cycles was run. TCRdb processed the 5' RACE reads anew with MiXCR; each CDR3 protein has one entry. The table has hundreds of thousands of distinct CDR3 sequences, around 54% seen once; the top ten hold over 30%. The V gene's germline CDR1 is MNHNY and CDR2 SVGAGI (reference sequence). This CDR3 has 11 amino acids. The ends were cut back, 7 bases at V and 5 bases at J, with 8 bases in the middle. The V call is TRBV6-6, the J call TRBJ2-5; no definite D call. This clonotype was obtained from a man aged 55-75 years in good health. The sample comprised blood. In nucleotides, the CDR3 is TGTGCCAGCAACCAACGGGAGACCCAGTACTTC. Translation gives CASNQRETQYF.